The clone carrying this T cell receptor beta chain was counted a few times. Described time point: sample taken at primary tumor resection. The input material, whole RNA from tumor, nontumor lung or frozen PBMC, was sequenced unsorted. TCRdb re-analysed the 5' RACE reads in MiXCR, keeping a single row per CDR3 protein. The sample comprises around 13,000 distinct CDR3 sequences, about 14% of which are singletons, and more than 35% rests with the top ten. The data derive from a study of spatial heterogeneity in lung cancer. The CDR3 is made up of 13 amino acids. The germline V gene has CDR1 DFQATT and CDR2 SNEGSKA (reference sequence). V lost 6 bases and J 3 bases, leaving 14 bases between the germline ends.

The sequence was obtained from a male donor with early-stage non-small cell lung cancer. The material sequenced was PBMCs, taken at surgery. The chain combines TRBV20-1 with TRBJ1-1; D not resolved. In DNA, the CDR3 is TGCAGTGCCCCGACCCCAATCGACACTGAAGCTTTCTTT. Encoded protein: CSAPTPIDTEAFF.